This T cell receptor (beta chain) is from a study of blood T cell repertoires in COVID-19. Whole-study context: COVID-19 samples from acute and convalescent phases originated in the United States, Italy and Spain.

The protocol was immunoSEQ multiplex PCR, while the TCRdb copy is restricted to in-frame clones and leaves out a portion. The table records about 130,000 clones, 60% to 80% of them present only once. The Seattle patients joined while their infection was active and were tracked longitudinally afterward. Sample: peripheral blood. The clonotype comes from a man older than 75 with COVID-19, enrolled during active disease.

The CDR3 DNA reads TGTGCCAGCAGTACACCGGGAGCTTCGGGCTACACCTTC. Its protein is CASSTPGASGYTF. The rearrangement uses TRBV12-3 or TRBV12-4 and TRBJ1-2, with D uncertain. V was pared by 5 bases and J by 8 bases, with 15 bases between. The CDR3 sequence is 13 residues long.